This is a list of T cell receptor beta chains from one sample in a study of blood T cell repertoires in COVID-19. Repertoires were generated with immunoSEQ multiplex PCR, while TCRdb's copy carries only in-frame clones and drops some. This table holds fewer than 250,000 clones, just over 85% found once. The sample was peripheral blood. Source of these receptors: a middle-aged man with acute or convalescent COVID-19. Both conserved end residues are part of each CDR3. D genes are given only for firm matches. The size field is filled for only some rows; it gives once, few, many or a size class.

TRBJ2-4 | few | TRBV12-5 | - | TGTGCTAGTGGTTTGGTATCGGACAGCACGGGGAACATTCAGTACTTC | CASGLVSDSTGNIQYF
TRBJ2-1 | - | TRBV7-9 | - | TGTGCCAGCAGCTTGGGGGGATACTCCTACAATGAGCAGTTCTTC | CASSLGGYSYNEQFF
TRBJ2-2 | - | TRBV21-1 | - | TGTGCCAGCAGCAAAACGGGGTGTGACACCGGGGAGCTGTTTTTT | CASSKTGCDTGELFF
TRBJ2-2 | - | TRBV3-1/TRBV3-2 | - | TGTGCCAGCAGCCCCCCCTGGAGCGACACCGGGGAGCTGTTTTTT | CASSPPWSDTGELFF
TRBJ2-3 | once | TRBV7-9 | - | TGTGCCAGCAGCTTGCTGGGGCCTAGCACAGATACGCAGTATTTT | CASSLLGPSTDTQYF
TRBJ2-3 | - | TRBV21-1 | - | TGTGCCAGCCGATTGGCCTACAGGGTAGATACGCAGTATTTT | CASRLAYRVDTQYF
TRBJ1-2 | - | TRBV29-1 | TRBD1 | TGCAGCGGTGGGGTACAGGGGGCGTATGGCTACACCTTC | CSGGVQGAYGYTF
TRBJ1-5 | - | TRBV3-1/TRBV3-2 | - | TGTGCCAGCAGCCAAGGCAGGGGCCATCAGCCCCAGCATTTT | CASSQGRGHQPQHF
TRBJ1-1 | - | TRBV21-1 | - | TGTGCCAGCAGCCCTGGGGGACATCCGAACACTGAAGCTTTCTTT | CASSPGGHPNTEAFF
TRBJ1-1 | - | TRBV7-8 | - | TGTGCCAGCAGCCCGTATATTTCGCGTAGTGCCACTGAAGCTTTCTTT | CASSPYISRSATEAFF
TRBJ1-1 | once | TRBV11-2 | - | TGTGCCAGCAGGTTCATTGGGTCGACAGTTTTGAACACTGAAGCTTTCTTT | CASRFIGSTVLNTEAFF
TRBJ2-7 | - | TRBV10-3 | - | TGTGCCATCAGTGGAGCCTACGAGCAGTACTTC | CAISGAYEQYF
TRBJ2-3 | - | TRBV29-1 | TRBD1 | TGCAGCGTGGGGGACAGGGGGCATGCAGATACGCAGTATTTT | CSVGDRGHADTQYF
TRBJ1-1 | - | TRBV5-4 | - | TGTGCCAGCAGCTTGGTGTTTGGGGCGACTGAAGCTTTCTTT | CASSLVFGATEAFF
TRBJ1-6 | - | TRBV13 | TRBD1 | TGTGCCAGCAGCCTAAGGTGGGACAGGGGAGGATCACCCCTCCACTTT | CASSLRWDRGGSPLHF
TRBJ2-2 | few | TRBV20-1 | - | TGCAGTGCTCACTCGGCCGGGGAGCTGTTTTTT | CSAHSAGELFF
TRBJ1-1 | - | TRBV5-1 | - | TGCGCCAGCAGCCACGGGACACAGAACACTGAAGCTTTCTTT | CASSHGTQNTEAFF
TRBJ1-1 | few | TRBV19 | - | TGTGCCAGTAGTATAACAACCTTGAACACTGAAGCTTTCTTT | CASSITTLNTEAFF
TRBJ1-2 | - | TRBV12-3/TRBV12-4 | - | TGTGCCAGCAGTGGCGACAGTAACTATGGCTACACCTTC | CASSGDSNYGYTF
TRBJ1-1 | - | TRBV30 | - | TGTGCCTGGATTCCTGGCAGGGTCAAAGACACTGAAGCTTTCTTT | CAWIPGRVKDTEAFF
TRBJ1-2 | - | TRBV9 | - | TGTGCCAGCACCCCCTCCGGGGGGCGGGCAGGGTACACCTTC | CASTPSGGRAGYTF
TRBJ1-4 | - | TRBV7-9 | - | TGTGCCAGCAGTCCGCCCGGCGGATTTAATGAAAAACTGTTTTTT | CASSPPGGFNEKLFF
TRBJ1-1 | - | TRBV12-3/TRBV12-4 | - | TGTGCCAGCAGTTTCCAGAGGGGGTTAGAAGCTTTCTTT | CASSFQRGLEAFF
TRBJ2-3 | - | TRBV11-2 | - | TGTGCCAGCAGCTTAGGTTCCAGGGGCCCCACAGATACGCAGTATTTT | CASSLGSRGPTDTQYF
TRBJ2-7 | - | TRBV4-2 | TRBD1 | TGTGCCAGCAGCCAAGATTTACAGGGGGCGAGCTACGAGCAGTACTTC | CASSQDLQGASYEQYF
TRBJ1-1 | once | TRBV30 | - | TGTGCCTGGAGGCGCGAACCCTTGAGCCCTGAAGCTTTCTTT | CAWRREPLSPEAFF
TRBJ1-2 | - | TRBV5-1 | TRBD1 | TGCGCCAGCAGCTTTCCGGGACAGGAAGGCTATGGCTACACCTTC | CASSFPGQEGYGYTF
TRBJ1-2 | - | TRBV6-5 | - | TGTGCCAGCAGCGGCAGGGGCGCCGTCTATGGCTACACCTTC | CASSGRGAVYGYTF
TRBJ2-5 | - | TRBV3-1/TRBV3-2 | TRBD2 | TGTGCCACCCAAGCGGGGGAGGAGACCCAGTACTTC | CATQAGEETQYF
TRBJ2-2 | - | TRBV5-6 | - | TGTGCCAGCAGCCCGCTCAGGGACACCGGGGAGCTGTTTTTT | CASSPLRDTGELFF
TRBJ1-1 | - | TRBV5-5 | - | TGTGCCAGCAGCCCTCTCGGGGGGTGGGACACTGAAGCTTTCTTT | CASSPLGGWDTEAFF
TRBJ2-7 | - | TRBV6-1 | - | TGTGCCAGCAGTGAAGCGGAGGGCGGAAACTACGAGCAGTACTTC | CASSEAEGGNYEQYF
TRBJ1-5 | - | TRBV4-1 | - | TGCGCCAGCAGCCAAGATCAAAGTTCGGGCAATCAGCCCCAGCATTTT | CASSQDQSSGNQPQHF
TRBJ2-7 | - | TRBV3-1/TRBV3-2 | TRBD1 | TGTGCCAGCAGCCACCGACAGGGGAGCCCAGACTTC | CASSHRQGSPDF
TRBJ1-2 | - | TRBV30 | - | TGTGCCTGGAGTGTAAGAACAGGGATTGGCTACACCTTC | CAWSVRTGIGYTF
TRBJ1-1 | - | TRBV27 | TRBD1 | TGTGCCAGCAGACCACAGGGGGCGAACACTGAAGCTTTCTTT | CASRPQGANTEAFF
TRBJ1-6 | - | TRBV18 | - | TGTGCCAGCTCACTAGGACTGCCGGATAATTCACCCCTCCACTTT | CASSLGLPDNSPLHF
TRBJ1-6 | - | TRBV25-1 | - | TGTGCCAGCAGTGGGGCGGGTAATTCACCCCTCCACTTT | CASSGAGNSPLHF
TRBJ1-1 | - | TRBV27 | TRBD1 | TGTGCCAGCAGTTTCCAGGGGGCCGGCACTGAAGCTTTCTTT | CASSFQGAGTEAFF
TRBJ1-4 | - | TRBV6-1 | - | TGTGCCAGCAGTGAAGAGGTGAGGGCTTGGGAAAAACTGTTTTTT | CASSEEVRAWEKLFF
TRBJ1-1 | - | TRBV12-3/TRBV12-4 | TRBD1 | TGTGCCAGCAGGGGGACAGGGGGCTTCGCTTTCTTT | CASRGTGGFAFF
TRBJ2-5 | - | TRBV7-2 | TRBD1 | TGTGCCAGCAGCTCAGCGGGACAGGGTTTAACCCAGTACTTC | CASSSAGQGLTQYF
TRBJ1-4 | - | TRBV10-1 | - | TGCGCCAGCATTAGGGCCGGAGGCTTTGAAAAACTGTTTTTT | CASIRAGGFEKLFF
TRBJ2-3 | - | TRBV6-5 | TRBD1 | TGTGCCAGCAGTTACGACAGGGTATCGACAGATACGCAGTATTTT | CASSYDRVSTDTQYF
TRBJ2-7 | once | TRBV29-1 | - | TGCAGCGTTGAAAGGTACCAGGGGGGCTCCTACGAGCAGTACTTC | CSVERYQGGSYEQYF
TRBJ2-3 | - | TRBV19 | - | TGTGCCAGTAGTTCGCGGGGCGGTGATACGCAGTATTTT | CASSSRGGDTQYF
TRBJ1-2 | - | TRBV18 | - | TGTGCCAGCTCACCGCGGGACGGAGTAACCTATGGCTACACCTTC | CASSPRDGVTYGYTF
TRBJ1-5 | - | TRBV7-9 | TRBD1 | TGTGCCAGCAGCTTCACAGGGGTGCGGCAGCCCCAGCATTTT | CASSFTGVRQPQHF
TRBJ1-1 | - | TRBV5-1 | - | TGCGCCAGCAGCTTGGAGGGCAGGGTCACTGAAGCTTTCTTT | CASSLEGRVTEAFF
TRBJ1-2 | - | TRBV5-4 | - | TGTGCCAGCAGCTTGGACAGCCACTATGGCTACACCTTC | CASSLDSHYGYTF
TRBJ1-1 | - | TRBV2 | - | TGTGCCAGCACCCGGGGGACCGAAGCTTTCTTT | CASTRGTEAFF
TRBJ1-2 | - | TRBV12-3/TRBV12-4 | - | TGTGCCAGCAGTGAAGGGGTCTACTATGGCTACACCTTC | CASSEGVYYGYTF
TRBJ1-2 | few | TRBV9 | TRBD1 | TGTGCCAGCAGCGTGGGACAGGGGACCTATGGCTACACCTTC | CASSVGQGTYGYTF